The 23 T cell receptor beta chains below were found in one sample sequenced in a study of shared clonotypes between healthy human individuals. Repertoires were generated with immunoSEQ multiplex PCR, while TCRdb's copy carries only in-frame clones and drops some. This sample carries hundreds of thousands of clones, around 76% of them seen once, and the ten largest clones take about 12%. Sequencing used PBMCs. These receptors were obtained from a woman between 40 and 50 years old in good health. Some clones in this sample may be carry-over from other donors' samples.

This chain's CDR3 is CASSLVLASTDTQYF. In DNA form, the CDR3 reads TGTGCCAGCAGCTTAGTGCTGGCGTCAACAGATACGCAGTATTTT. This rearrangement joins TRBV7-9 to TRBJ2-3; D is ambiguous. Germline V gene data show CDR1 as SEHNR and CDR2 as FQNEAQ (reference sequence). The CDR3 sequence is 15 residues long. V was trimmed by 1 base and J by 3 bases, leaving 11 bases between them.

The chain links TRBV11-2 to TRBJ2-7; possible D gene TRBD2, 5 bases. CDR1 is SGHAT and CDR2 is FQNNGV in the germline V gene. Trimming stripped 9 bases from V and 3 bases from J, with 9 bases between. This CDR3 has 11 amino acids. This CDR3 reads CASRGNYEQYF. For the CDR3, the DNA is TGTGCCAGTCGAGGGAACTACGAGCAGTACTTC.

The chain couples TRBV7-3 to TRBJ2-1, with 7 bases aligning to TRBD2. The CDR3 covers 13 residues. V was clipped by 4 bases and J by 6 bases; unmatched bases: 3. Germline values: CDR1 SGHTA, CDR2 FQGTGA. For the CDR3, the DNA is TGTGCCAGCAGCTGGACTAGGGGCAATGAGCAGTTCTTC. As protein: CASSWTRGNEQFF.

The chain couples TRBV28 to TRBJ1-5; perhaps TRBD1 as D (5 bases). The V and J ends lost 4 bases and 9 bases respectively, with 13 bases between them. The germline CDR1 and CDR2 sequences are MDHEN and SYDVKM. CDR3 length: 13 residues. The CDR3 sequence is CASSSGVPTPQHF. CDR3 coding DNA: TGTGCCAGCAGTTCGGGGGTTCCAACGCCCCAGCATTTT.

J is TRBJ2-1 and V is TRBV7-6, with 13 bases lining up with TRBD2. Germline V CDR1 and CDR2: SGHVS, FNYEAQ. This CDR3 spans 14 amino acids. The trim removed 5 bases at V and 8 bases at J, leaving 3 bases unmatched. CDR3 sequence reads: CASSRTSGSDEQFF. The CDR3 nucleotides are TGTGCCAGCAGCCGGACTAGCGGGAGCGATGAGCAGTTCTTC.

Concerning this clone itself: The same CDR3 arises from other DNA sequences in this sample as well. V gene TRBV5-1 combines with J gene TRBJ1-5; 7 bases map to TRBD1. V shed 2 bases, J shed 4 bases, and the junction held 6 bases outside the gene matches. The CDR3 consists of 15 residues. Germline loops: CDR1 SGHRS, CDR2 YFSETQ. The CDR3 DNA follows: TGCGCCAGCAGCTTAGAGACAGGGAGTAATCAGCCCCAGCATTTT. It specifies CASSLETGSNQPQHF.

V usage is TRBV18 and J usage is TRBJ2-6; the D call may be TRBD1 or TRBD2 (6 bases each). CDR1 and CDR2 from the germline V gene are KGHSH and LQKENI. The CDR3 is 16 residues long. Trimming left V 1 base short and J 4 bases short, with 11 bases between. The chain's CDR3 is CASSPRRGLGANVLTF. The CDR3 DNA follows: TGTGCCAGCTCACCACGTCGGGGGCTCGGGGCCAACGTCCTGACTTTC.

This clone was recorded only once. The chain couples TRBV28 to TRBJ1-2, with a weak D call TRBD1 (5 bases). The CDR3 extends over 14 amino acids. Trimming took off 2 bases at V and 5 bases at J, with 12 bases between the two ends. Germline CDR1 reads MDHEN; CDR2 reads SYDVKM. The CDR3 sequence: CASSLMSGSYGYTF. CDR3 in DNA: TGTGCCAGCAGTTTAATGTCAGGGTCGTATGGCTACACCTTC.

In DNA, the CDR3 is TGTGCCAGCAGCTTAGTAGTTAGGGGGGAAAAACTGTTTTTT. It yields the protein CASSLVVRGEKLFF. This sequence joins TRBV11-2 and TRBJ1-4; D is perhaps TRBD1 (6 bases). CDR1 and CDR2 from the germline V gene are SGHAT and FQNNGV. The CDR3 sequence is 14 residues long. V lost 1 base and J 8 bases, leaving 11 bases between the germline ends.

J is TRBJ1-5 and V is TRBV28; D is uncertain. Trimming shortened V by 8 bases and J by 2 bases, and 16 bases separated the two germline ends. Germline-derived CDR1 and CDR2 are MDHEN and SYDVKM. The CDR3 is made up of 15 amino acids. In DNA form, the CDR3 reads TGTGCCAGCTGTCGGTGGGAGGTCGGCAATCAGCCCCAGCATTTT. This translates into CASCRWEVGNQPQHF.

The rearrangement uses TRBV28 and TRBJ2-2; 12 bases map to TRBD2. Germline V lookup: CDR1 MDHEN, CDR2 SYDVKM. The CDR3 has 16 residues. The trim removed 6 bases at V and 4 bases at J, leaving 6 bases unmatched. The CDR3 sequence: CASSLTSGRTTGELFF. CDR3 DNA: TGTGCCAGCAGCTTGACTAGCGGGAGAACCACCGGGGAGCTGTTTTTT.

The J gene is TRBJ2-1, the V gene TRBV18; tentative D call: TRBD2 (5 bases). CDR3 length: 16 amino acids. CDR1 and CDR2 (germline): KGHSH, LQKENI. Deletions cut 4 bases from V and 0 bases from J, with 13 bases between. Here the CDR3 DNA reads TGTGCCAGCTCACTTGTTAGCGATAGCTCCTACAATGAGCAGTTCTTC. Translated: CASSLVSDSSYNEQFF.

The chain uses TRBV11-2 and TRBJ1-3, with TRBD1 identical over 9 bases. The CDR3 runs 17 residues. Germline CDR1 and CDR2: SGHAT and FQNNGV. The J segment lost 2 bases and the V segment lost 5 bases, leaving 10 bases of the junction unmatched. CDR3 region: CASSLTTGGQTGNTIYF. Written as DNA, the CDR3 is TGTGCCAGCAGCCTGACGACAGGGGGACAAACTGGAAACACCATATATTTT.

The chain has TRBV2 and TRBJ2-7; 12 nucleotides align to TRBD2. Germline assignment: CDR1 SNHLY and CDR2 FYNNEI. This CDR3 region has 16 residues. V lost 4 bases to trimming and J lost 2 bases; unmatched junction nucleotides: 6. CDR3 DNA sequence: TGTGCCAGCAGTGGTCACGGACTAGCGGGGACCTACGAGCAGTACTTC. Translating it yields CASSGHGLAGTYEQYF.

The CDR3 coding sequence is TGCGCCAGCAGCTCCCTGGCAGGGGTCCAAGAGACCCAGTACTTC. This codes for CASSSLAGVQETQYF. The chain couples TRBV5-1 to TRBJ2-5; possible D gene TRBD1, 6 bases. Germline V gene lookup returns CDR1 SGHRS and CDR2 YFSETQ. This CDR3 spans 15 amino acids. Trimming pared 3 bases from V and 1 base from J, leaving 13 bases between.

V gene TRBV7-8 combines with J gene TRBJ2-6; D is undetermined. Germline V lookup: CDR1 SGHVS, CDR2 FQNEAQ. The V end was cut by 5 bases, the J end by 0 bases, with 11 bases between. The CDR3 length is 16 residues. DNA for the CDR3: TGTGCCAGCAGCCCCCCTCAGTACTCTGGGGCCAACGTCCTGACTTTC. Its protein product is CASSPPQYSGANVLTF.

The genes are TRBV11-2 and TRBJ2-2; TRBD2 might be the D (5 bases). CDR3 length: 14 residues. Trimming left V 0 bases short and J 4 bases short, with 6 bases between. Germline values: CDR1 SGHAT, CDR2 FQNNGV. The CDR3 protein is CASSLDGITGELFF. CDR3 bases: TGTGCCAGCAGCTTAGACGGGATCACCGGGGAGCTGTTTTTT.

The chain employs TRBV25-1 and TRBJ1-4; no clear D gene. Germline-derived CDR1 and CDR2 are MGHDK and SYGVNS. The ends were cut back, 10 bases at V and 12 bases at J, with 21 bases in the middle. The CDR3 totals 13 residues. This CDR3 reads CATSQFPDTELFF. DNA of the CDR3: TGTGCCACATCCCAGTTCCCCGATACGGAACTGTTTTTT.

This clone turned up a few times. The chain employs TRBV2 and TRBJ2-7; TRBD2 might be the D (6 bases). The CDR3 loop spans 15 amino acids. Trimming left V 1 base short and J 2 bases short, with 12 bases between. From germline, CDR1 is SNHLY and CDR2 FYNNEI. The CDR3 protein is CASSEGQGGTYEQYF. DNA of the CDR3: TGTGCCAGCAGTGAAGGTCAGGGAGGAACCTACGAGCAGTACTTC.

The genes are TRBV9 and TRBJ2-7; TRBD2 agrees at 9 bases. Germline trimming cut 6 bases from V and 7 bases from J; bases unmatched to any gene: 14. Germline V gene data show CDR1 as SGDLS and CDR2 as YYNGEE. The CDR3 spans 15 residues. The CDR3 DNA reads TGTGCCAGCAACGCTGATAGCGGGAGTGCAGGAGAGCAGTACTTC. It is translated as CASNADSGSAGEQYF.

The V gene is TRBV19, the J gene TRBJ2-1; tentative D call: TRBD2 (6 bases). V lost 3 bases and J lost 10, with 16 bases in between. Germline CDR1 reads LNHDA; CDR2 reads SQIVND (reference sequence). CDR3 length: 14 residues. The CDR3 reads CASSIKGLPGEQFF. The CDR3 nucleotides read TGTGCCAGTAGTATCAAGGGACTCCCCGGGGAGCAGTTCTTC.

This clone was seen a single time. The chain employs TRBV28 and TRBJ2-7; 12 nucleotides align to TRBD1. Germline values: CDR1 MDHEN, CDR2 SYDVKM. CDR3 length equals 15 residues. V was pared by 8 bases and J by 4 bases, with 9 bases of the junction left unmatched. The CDR3 DNA is TGTGCCAGCGGAGAGGCGGGACAGGGGGCATACGAGCAGTACTTC. This encodes CASGEAGQGAYEQYF. The full variable domain, rest sourced from reference TRBV28 and TRBJ2-7, is DVKVTQSSRYLVKRTGEKVFLECVQDMDHENMFWYRQDPGLGLRLIYFSYDVKMKEKGDIPEGYSVSREKKERFSLILESASTNQTSMYLCASGEAGQGAYEQYFGPGTRLTVT.

This rearrangement joins TRBV19 to TRBJ2-7; 8 nucleotides agree with TRBD1. Trimming at V came to 5 bases and at J to 1 base, leaving 4 bases not matched to a gene. Germline values: CDR1 LNHDA, CDR2 SQIVND (reference sequence). This CDR3 is built from 14 residues. Here the CDR3 reads CASSPDRGSYEQYF. CDR3 nucleotide sequence: TGTGCCAGTAGTCCCGACAGGGGTTCCTACGAGCAGTACTTC.